This paragraph covers one T cell receptor (beta chain) sequence. This entry comes from a study of blood T cells in healthy people across ages. Trimming stripped 3 bases from V and 5 bases from J, with 14 bases between. In germline, CDR1 is SEHNR, CDR2 FQNEAQ (reference sequence). The CDR3 is made up of 14 amino acids. The use of a sample-barcoded 5' primer and a J-beta primer mix characterized a second PCR of roughly 7 to 11 cycles. TCRdb processed the 5' RACE reads anew with MiXCR; each CDR3 protein has one entry. The table shows about 800,000 distinct CDR3 sequences, with 20% to 30% occurring only once. In addition, the sample was reused for a study of T cells of mothers and their children. That source adds: Three mothers and their six children, all healthy Caucasians, donated.

This chain links TRBV7-9 with TRBJ2-7; D not resolved. This TCR came from a boy between 5 and 17 years old in good health. The specimen was blood. The CDR3 here is CASSFLTPADEQYF. The CDR3 nucleotides read TGTGCCAGCAGCTTTCTGACGCCCGCGGACGAGCAGTACTTC.